This T cell receptor (beta chain) was sequenced during a study of T cell repertoires in cytomegalovirus infection. Looking at the study overall: The public TCR beta signatures pointed to both CMV infection and matching HLA type. Study-level findings and limits: Predominance within the ex vivo response was attributable to HLA-C-restricted CMV-specific TCR beta clonotypes. Using cumulative public TCR beta family frequency, the authors identified those who carried CMV together with the relevant HLA.

The CDR3 loop spans 15 amino acids. The germline V and J ends were trimmed by 1 base and 7 bases, with 11 bases remaining between them. Germline V lookup: CDR1 SGHTA, CDR2 FQGNSA. This clonotype was seen more than once but under ten times. The antigen is unknown. MiXCR, run by TCRdb on the reads, gives a single entry per CDR3 protein. Seen here are more than 45,000 distinct CDR3 sequences, 33% observed once, and the top ten hold about three quarters. This TCR was sampled from a human donor in good health (CMV status not recorded). Some clones in this sample may be carry-over from other donors' samples. V gene TRBV7-2 combines with J gene TRBJ1-6, with D uncertain. Sample: PBMCs, sequenced either directly or after in vitro stimulation (not recorded which). As DNA, the CDR3 is TGTGCCAGCAGCTTAGTCTGGGTGTGGAATTCACCCCTCCACTTT. This codes for CASSLVWVWNSPLHF.